The 17 T cell receptor beta chains reported below all come from one sample, sequenced in a study of cytomegalovirus exposure and HLA in healthy donors. Amplification used 60 Vbeta primers and 13 Jbeta primers. Produced via immunoSEQ multiplex PCR; TCRdb's table is partial and in-frame only. The sample has 130,000 or so clones; roughly 82% are singletons. The specimen was PBMCs. The receptors originated from a man between 18 and 35 years old in good health and CMV-seropositive.

The rearrangement joins TRBV2 to TRBJ1-6, with 8 bases identical to TRBD1. The CDR3 contains 17 residues. The V gene's germline CDR1 is SNHLY and CDR2 FYNNEI. With V trimmed by 7 bases and J by 0 bases, 8 bases remained unmatched. The CDR3 sequence: CASTEGTGRSYNSPLHF. Here the CDR3 DNA reads TGTGCCAGCACTGAGGGGACAGGTCGCTCCTATAATTCACCCCTCCACTTT.

J is TRBJ2-2 and V is TRBV2, with 9 positions matching TRBD1. Germline values: CDR1 SNHLY, CDR2 FYNNEI. The CDR3 runs 15 residues. V was clipped by 5 bases and J by 4 bases; unmatched bases: 5. This CDR3 reads CASSSQGASTGELFF. Written as DNA, the CDR3 is TGTGCCAGCAGTTCACAGGGGGCTAGCACCGGGGAGCTGTTTTTT.

The V gene is TRBV11-2, the J gene TRBJ1-2, with 7 bases identical to TRBD1. The CDR3 length is 13 residues. The germline V gene encodes CDR1 SGHAT and CDR2 FQNNGV. Trimming cost V 4 bases and J 4 bases; bases outside gene matches: 3. The CDR3 loop reads CASSWQGGYGYTF. The CDR3 nucleotides read TGTGCCAGCAGCTGGCAGGGGGGCTATGGCTACACCTTC.

The CDR3 spells CASSRDWVATF. CDR3 DNA: TGTGCCAGTAGCCGAGACTGGGTCGCTACCTTC. V gene TRBV19 combines with J gene TRBJ1-2; D uncertain. The CDR3 is made up of 11 amino acids. CDR1 LNHDA and CDR2 SQIVND come from the germline V gene (reference sequence). V lost 6 bases and J lost 14, with 16 bases in between.

This clone was detected once. V and J are TRBV11-2 and TRBJ2-3; 7 bases match TRBD1. This CDR3 spans 14 amino acids. Unmatched junction bases numbered 5, after V lost 6 bases and J lost 2 bases. CDR1 is SGHAT and CDR2 is FQNNGV in the germline V gene. CDR3 DNA sequence: TGTGCCAGCAGATCAGGGGGTTTCACAGATACGCAGTATTTT. This gives the protein CASRSGGFTDTQYF.

The V gene is TRBV7-2, the J gene TRBJ2-4; a weak D match, TRBD2 (5 bases). Between the trimmed V and J ends, which lost 1 base and 9 bases, there was a span of 16 bases. CDR1 is SGHTA and CDR2 is FQGNSA in the germline V gene. The CDR3 extends over 15 amino acids. The CDR3 reads CASSLDPAGIGIQYF. CDR3 bases: TGTGCCAGCAGCTTAGATCCCGCCGGGATTGGCATTCAGTACTTC.

The J gene is TRBJ2-7, the V gene TRBV27, with a weak D call TRBD2 (6 bases). Looked up from germline, CDR1 is MNHEY and CDR2 is SMNVEV (reference sequence). The V and J ends lost 2 bases and 3 bases respectively, with 17 bases between them. The CDR3 is made up of 16 amino acids. CDR3 loop: CASSLIWGGNYYEQYF. In DNA, the CDR3 is TGTGCCAGCAGTTTAATCTGGGGCGGGAACTACTACGAGCAGTACTTC.

The rearrangement uses TRBV6-1 and TRBJ2-1, with 15 bases identical to TRBD2. V dropped 7 bases and J dropped 6; count of bases not matched to a gene: 1. In germline, CDR1 is MNHNS, CDR2 SASEGT. There are 14 residues in the CDR3. The CDR3 here is CASKGLAGGNEQFF. The CDR3 region has the DNA TGTGCCAGCAAGGGACTAGCGGGAGGCAATGAGCAGTTCTTC.

This clone was observed a few times. This chain uses TRBV27 with TRBJ1-3, with D hard to call. The germline V gene encodes CDR1 MNHEY and CDR2 SMNVEV (reference sequence). V lost 9 bases and J lost 0, with 15 bases in between. The CDR3 is 15 residues long. CDR3 residues: CASRATVSSGNTIYF. CDR3 sequence (DNA): TGTGCCAGTCGAGCCACTGTGAGCTCTGGAAACACCATATATTTT.

This chain joins TRBV6-5 and TRBJ1-5; 7 bases map to TRBD1. The germline V gene encodes CDR1 MNHEY and CDR2 SVGAGI. After removal of 1 base from V and 9 bases from J, the junction contained 9 bases not matched to a gene. The CDR3 is 15 amino acids. The CDR3 sequence is CASSYLRQGGGPQHF. The CDR3 bases are TGTGCCAGCAGTTACTTGAGGCAGGGGGGAGGGCCCCAGCATTTT.

The chain employs TRBV19 and TRBJ2-7; D is undetermined. Trimming stripped 5 bases from V and 3 bases from J, with 11 bases between. Germline values: CDR1 LNHDA, CDR2 SQIVND (reference sequence). The CDR3 totals 13 residues. CDR3 loop: CASSPNPLYEQYF. The CDR3 DNA reads TGTGCCAGTAGTCCTAACCCCCTCTACGAGCAGTACTTC.

This chain uses TRBV27 with TRBJ2-5; D unresolved. V dropped 5 bases and J dropped 2 bases, with 12 bases sitting between them. This CDR3 is 14 amino acids long. The germline gives CDR1 MNHEY, CDR2 SMNVEV (reference sequence). The CDR3 sequence: CASSPLYLQETQYF. As DNA, the CDR3 is TGTGCCAGCAGTCCACTCTACCTTCAAGAGACCCAGTACTTC.

The genes are TRBV9 and TRBJ2-1; 11 bases agree with TRBD2. Germline CDR1 and CDR2: SGDLS and YYNGEE. The CDR3 covers 18 residues. V trimming: 2 bases; J trimming: 4 bases; junction bases outside the gene matches: 11. The CDR3 region has the DNA TGTGCCAGCAGCGTCTCCCCACTAGCGGGAGTAGGTTACAATGAGCAGTTCTTC. It codes for CASSVSPLAGVGYNEQFF.

On this clone itself: At one end, the junction sequence differs from germline, possibly due to a read error. V gene TRBV4-1 combines with J gene TRBJ1-2; no reliable D call. The CDR3 has 11 residues. The germline CDR1 and CDR2 sequences are MGHRA and YSYEKL. The CDR3 DNA follows: TGCGCCAGCAGACAAGTCGGTGGCTACACCTTC. Translating gives CASRQVGGYTF.

The rearrangement links TRBV5-1 to TRBJ2-7, with D possibly being TRBD2 (6 bases). V was clipped by 4 bases and J by 7 bases, with 12 bases between them. CDR3 length: 12 residues. The germline gives CDR1 SGHRS, CDR2 YFSETQ. The CDR3 region is CASSADGGEQYF. Written as DNA, the CDR3 is TGCGCCAGCAGCGCGGATGGAGGGGAGCAGTACTTC.

The chain couples TRBV28 to TRBJ2-7; possible D gene TRBD1, 6 bases. Germline assignment: CDR1 MDHEN and CDR2 SYDVKM. Trimming stripped 3 bases from V and 7 bases from J, with 16 bases between. The CDR3 consists of 14 residues. The CDR3, as DNA: TGTGCCAGCAGTTTCGACAGGACCCCTACGGAGCAGTACTTC. It encodes CASSFDRTPTEQYF.

The rearrangement links TRBV9 to TRBJ2-7; TRBD2 agrees at 8 bases. Germline CDR1 SGDLS, CDR2 YYNGEE. The CDR3 length is 15 residues. V gave up 0 bases and J gave up 3 bases; unmatched junction bases: 5. The CDR3 is CASSVGSGGHYEQYF. The CDR3 bases are TGTGCCAGCAGCGTAGGGAGCGGGGGCCACTACGAGCAGTACTTC.